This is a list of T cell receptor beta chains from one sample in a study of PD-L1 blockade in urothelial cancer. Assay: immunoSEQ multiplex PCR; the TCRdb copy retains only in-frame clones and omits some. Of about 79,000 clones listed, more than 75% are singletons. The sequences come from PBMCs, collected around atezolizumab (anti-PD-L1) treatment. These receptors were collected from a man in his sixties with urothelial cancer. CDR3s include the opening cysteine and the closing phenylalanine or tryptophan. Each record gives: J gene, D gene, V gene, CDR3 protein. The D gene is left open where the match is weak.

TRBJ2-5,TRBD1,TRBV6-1,CASSQTGAPETQYF
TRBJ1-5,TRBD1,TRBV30,CAWSRGQGDQPQHF
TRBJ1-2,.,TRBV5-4,CASSPLGNYGYTF
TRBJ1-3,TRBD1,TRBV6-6,CASSSLTGGTGNTIYF
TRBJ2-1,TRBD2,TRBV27,CASSFGSGGVSYNEQFF
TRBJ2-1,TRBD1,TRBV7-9,CASSGDRGLYNEQFF
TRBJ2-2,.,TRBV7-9,CASSQATKHTGELFF
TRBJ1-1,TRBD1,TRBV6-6,CASSPDRGYTEAFF
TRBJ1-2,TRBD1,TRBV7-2,CASTRQGGYGYTF
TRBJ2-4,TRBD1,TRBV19,CASSTSGTGGKNIQYF
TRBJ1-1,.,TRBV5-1,CASSLGGLGIGTEAFF
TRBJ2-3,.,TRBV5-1,CASRLHREGDTQYF
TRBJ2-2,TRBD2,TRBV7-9,CASSLSGVTGELFF
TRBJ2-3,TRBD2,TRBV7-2,CASSLALLAGAPLTDTQYF
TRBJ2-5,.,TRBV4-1,CASSLDRWLARETQYF
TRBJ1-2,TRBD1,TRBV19,CASSQTRQGDYGYTF
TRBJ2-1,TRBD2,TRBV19,CASSIKTSGRDEQFF